A selection of T cell receptor beta chains follows, all from one sample in a study of blood T cell repertoires in COVID-19. The data were produced by immunoSEQ multiplex PCR, yet TCRdb's version contains in-frame clones alone and is incomplete. The sample shows approximately 220,000 clones, approximately 86% of them seen only once. Sequencing used peripheral blood. These receptors came from a man between 60 and 75 years old with acute or convalescent COVID-19. CDR3s include the opening cysteine and the closing phenylalanine or tryptophan. A D gene is named only where the DNA matches it firmly. The size of a clone is reported for some rows only, either as once, few or many, or as a class for expanded clones.

clone_size,d_call,v_call,j_call,cdr3_nt,cdr3_aa
once,TRBD2,TRBV27,TRBJ2-2,TGTGCCAGCAGTTTACTAGCGGGGGGCACCGGGGAGCTGTTTTTT,CASSLLAGGTGELFF
NA,NA,TRBV12-1,TRBJ1-1,TGTGCCAGCAGCTTATCGGTGTCAGGGGGGCCTTTTCGAGCTTTCTTT,CASSLSVSGGPFRAFF
NA,NA,TRBV29-1,TRBJ1-1,TGCAGCGTGTGGGCCACAGTGAACACTGAAGCTTTCTTT,CSVWATVNTEAFF
once,NA,TRBV5-4,TRBJ1-2,TGTGCCAGCAGCTTGGAACCTCTCCCTTCGGATGGCTACACCTTC,CASSLEPLPSDGYTF
once,TRBD2,TRBV6-2/TRBV6-3,TRBJ2-3,TGTGCCAGCAGTTACTCGACTAGCGGGGTGTGGCTGGATACGCAGTATTTT,CASSYSTSGVWLDTQYF
NA,NA,TRBV6-5,TRBJ1-1,TGTGCCAGCAGTTACTCGATCAGGAGGCGGACTGAAGCTTTCTTT,CASSYSIRRRTEAFF
NA,TRBD1,TRBV6-6,TRBJ2-1,TGTGCCAGCAGCCGGAGACAGGGGAGCTCCTACAATGAGCAGTTCTTC,CASSRRQGSSYNEQFF
NA,TRBD2,TRBV9,TRBJ2-2,TGTGCCAGCAGCGTAGCGGGGGGATCGGACGGCGGGGAGCTGTTTTTT,CASSVAGGSDGGELFF
few,TRBD1,TRBV5-6,TRBJ2-5,TGTGCCAGCAGCGGATACGGACAGGGCGAGAGAGGGGCCCAGTACTTC,CASSGYGQGERGAQYF
NA,TRBD1,TRBV6-5,TRBJ1-5,TGTGCCAGCAGTTCCTCGACAGGGATGGGGAATCAGCCCCAGCATTTT,CASSSSTGMGNQPQHF
NA,TRBD1,TRBV12-3/TRBV12-4,TRBJ2-1,TGTGCCAGCAGTCTACTTACCGGGACAGGGGAGTTCTTC,CASSLLTGTGEFF
NA,NA,TRBV9,TRBJ1-5,TGTGCCAGCAGCACCCGTGTTGGGGAGTATAGCAATCAGCCCCAGCATTTT,CASSTRVGEYSNQPQHF
NA,NA,TRBV4-1,TRBJ1-2,TGCGCCAGCAGCCAAGGGCAGGGCCCATCCTATGGCTACACCTTC,CASSQGQGPSYGYTF
NA,NA,TRBV14,TRBJ2-1,TGTGCCAGCAGCCCTAAACAAGGCGGGGTCAATGAGCAGTTCTTC,CASSPKQGGVNEQFF
NA,NA,TRBV6-1,TRBJ1-5,TGTGCCAGCAGTGAGCGGGGGATTCAGCCCCAGCATTTT,CASSERGIQPQHF
NA,NA,TRBV6-9,TRBJ2-1,TGTGCCAGCAGTTATTCCAGTGCCTGCTCCTACAATGAGCAGTTCTTC,CASSYSSACSYNEQFF
NA,TRBD2,TRBV5-1,TRBJ2-7,TGCGCCAGCAGCTCCGGACTAGCGGCCTACGAGCAGTACTTC,CASSSGLAAYEQYF
few,NA,TRBV5-6,TRBJ2-7,TGTGCCAGCTCAGCTTCTAAACCAGGGCTTTTTTCCTACGAGCAGTACTTC,CASSASKPGLFSYEQYF
NA,NA,TRBV5-5,TRBJ1-4,TGTGCCAGCAGCTTGGGCAGGGATCGATATGAAAAACTGTTTTTT,CASSLGRDRYEKLFF
NA,TRBD1,TRBV10-3,TRBJ2-7,TGTGCCATCAGGCCCGGGACAGGGGGCCACGAGCAGTACTTC,CAIRPGTGGHEQYF
NA,TRBD1,TRBV27,TRBJ1-2,TGTGCCAGCAGTCTACGCAGACAGGGGGCGTACACCTTC,CASSLRRQGAYTF
NA,NA,TRBV18,TRBJ1-2,TGTGCCAGCTCACCAGATAAGGGGCAAAGCTACACCTTC,CASSPDKGQSYTF
few,TRBD2,TRBV7-6,TRBJ2-5,TGTGCCAGCAGCCGTAGCGGGACACAAGAGACCCAGTACTTC,CASSRSGTQETQYF
NA,TRBD1,TRBV7-9,TRBJ2-2,TGTGCCAGCAGCCGGACAGGGGGTCGAACCGGGGAGCTGTTTTTT,CASSRTGGRTGELFF
NA,NA,TRBV5-6,TRBJ2-3,TGTGCCAGCAGCTTGGTCGGTGACAGGCCTAGCACAGATACGCAGTATTTT,CASSLVGDRPSTDTQYF
NA,TRBD2,TRBV19,TRBJ2-3,TGTGCCAGTAGGACTAGCGGGGGGGGAGATACGCAGTATTTT,CASRTSGGGDTQYF
NA,NA,TRBV15,TRBJ1-2,TGTGCCACCAGCAGAGTAGCCCTAGCTAACTATGGCTACACCTTC,CATSRVALANYGYTF
NA,TRBD1,TRBV5-1,TRBJ2-7,TGCGCCAGCGGGGACAGCGCTGCTACCGAGCAGTACTTC,CASGDSAATEQYF
once,TRBD2,TRBV19,TRBJ2-1,TGTGCCAGTAGTGGCGGACTAGCGGTCGATGAGCAGTTCTTC,CASSGGLAVDEQFF
NA,NA,TRBV9,TRBJ1-5,TGTGCCAGCAGCCCTCGCGGGAGAAGCAATCAGCCCCAGCATTTT,CASSPRGRSNQPQHF
NA,TRBD1,TRBV14,TRBJ1-2,TGTGCCAGCAGCCAAGATCGGGGGACAGCACCTGGTGGCTACACCTTC,CASSQDRGTAPGGYTF
few,NA,TRBV5-5,TRBJ1-6,TGTGCCAGCAGCTTGAGTCAGGGTGATCCCCTCCACTTT,CASSLSQGDPLHF
NA,NA,TRBV19,TRBJ1-5,TGTGCCAGTAGTGACAAGACGAACTTCGGTCAGCCCCAGCATTTT,CASSDKTNFGQPQHF
many,NA,TRBV27,TRBJ2-3,TGTGCCAGCAGTTTTAACAGGGTTCGGGCCACAGATACGCAGTATTTT,CASSFNRVRATDTQYF
NA,TRBD1,TRBV2,TRBJ1-2,TGTGCCAGCGGGGGACAGGGGAGGAATGGCTACACCTTC,CASGGQGRNGYTF
few,NA,TRBV29-1,TRBJ2-5,TGCAGCGTTGTTCAGGTCATTACCCAGTACTTC,CSVVQVITQYF
NA,NA,TRBV2,TRBJ2-1,TGTGCCAGCACCACGGTCGGGGTAGAAAACAATGAGCAGTTCTTC,CASTTVGVENNEQFF
NA,NA,TRBV5-1,TRBJ1-1,TGCGCCAGCAGCTTGACAGGGCCGAACACTGAAGCTTTCTTT,CASSLTGPNTEAFF
NA,NA,TRBV20-1,TRBJ1-6,TGCAGTGCTAGTGTGGGCAGGGAAGGTTCACCCCTCCACTTT,CSASVGREGSPLHF
NA,NA,TRBV14,TRBJ2-3,TGTGCCAGCAGCCAAGAGAAAACTAGCACAGATACGCAGTATTTT,CASSQEKTSTDTQYF
NA,TRBD1,TRBV24-1,TRBJ1-1,TGTGCCACCAGGCTGGGACAGTCCATGAACACTGAAGCTTTCTTT,CATRLGQSMNTEAFF
NA,TRBD1,TRBV2,TRBJ1-3,TGTGCCAGCAGTGAATCCGCGACAGGGGTTTTGCGAGGAAACACCATATATTTT,CASSESATGVLRGNTIYF
NA,NA,TRBV7-3,TRBJ2-3,TGTGCCAGCAGCGCCACTAGCATAGGCACAGATACGCAGTATTTT,CASSATSIGTDTQYF
once,NA,TRBV7-2,TRBJ2-4,TGTGCCAGCAGCCCCGGGCAGGGTCGTGCCAAAAACATTCAGTACTTC,CASSPGQGRAKNIQYF
NA,NA,TRBV9,TRBJ2-1,TGTGCCAGCAGCGTAGCCGCGGCCGGGACTGCGTACAATGAGCAGTTCTTC,CASSVAAAGTAYNEQFF
once,TRBD2,TRBV5-1,TRBJ2-7,TGCGCCAGCAGCTTGACTAGCGGGGTGGCATACGAGCAGTACTTC,CASSLTSGVAYEQYF
NA,TRBD1,TRBV11-2,TRBJ2-6,TGTGCCAGCAGCCTGGACAGGGGGCCTGGGGCCAACGTCCTGACTTTC,CASSLDRGPGANVLTF
NA,TRBD2,TRBV3-1/TRBV3-2,TRBJ2-5,TGTGCCAGCAGCCCCCGGGAGGGGCCACAAGAGACCCAGTACTTC,CASSPREGPQETQYF
NA,TRBD1,TRBV4-1,TRBJ2-7,TGCGCCAGCAGCCCGGGACAGGGGACCTACGAGCAGTACTTC,CASSPGQGTYEQYF
NA,NA,TRBV7-3,TRBJ2-3,TGTGCCAGCAGCCCCCGGGGGGCCGCGGGCACAGATACGCAGTATTTT,CASSPRGAAGTDTQYF
NA,TRBD1,TRBV7-3,TRBJ2-5,TGTGCCAGCAGCGACGGGACAGGGTCAGAGACCCAGTACTTC,CASSDGTGSETQYF
NA,NA,TRBV2,TRBJ1-6,TGTGCCAGCAGTGCAAATAATTCACCCCTCCACTTT,CASSANNSPLHF
NA,TRBD1,TRBV4-3,TRBJ1-2,TGCGCCAGCAGCCAAGACAGGGGGCGAGCCTTTAACTATGGCTACACCTTC,CASSQDRGRAFNYGYTF
NA,NA,TRBV19,TRBJ1-4,TGTGCCAGTAGTACACGACGCCCCCGAGGTGAAAAACTGTTTTTT,CASSTRRPRGEKLFF
NA,NA,TRBV19,TRBJ2-4,TGTGCCAGTAGCTCTTGGGAGTCGGCCAAAAACATTCAGTACTTC,CASSSWESAKNIQYF
once,TRBD2,TRBV2,TRBJ2-1,TGTGCCAGCAGCGACGGACTAGCGGGGTTGATACGGTTCTTC,CASSDGLAGLIRFF
NA,NA,TRBV27,TRBJ2-3,TGTGCCAGCAGTCAATGGACGGGGAGCACAGATACGCAGTATTTT,CASSQWTGSTDTQYF